A selection of T cell receptor beta chains follows, all from one sample in a study of metastatic and nonmetastatic thyroid tumors. TCRdb re-analyzed the PCR reads using MiXCR. The table records tens of thousands of clones, over 25% of them present only once. Sequencing was carried out using blood. The receptors here all came from a male donor with papillary thyroid cancer or a benign thyroid nodule (not recorded which). Some clones in this sample may be carry-over from other donors' samples. Each CDR3 is given with its conserved first and last residue. A D gene is named only where the DNA matches it firmly. Clone size is stated in some rows and not others, as once, few, many or a class when expanded.

clone_size: medium-sized; v_call: TRBV6-1; d_call: -; j_call: TRBJ2-7; cdr3_nt: TGTGCCAGCGAGAGGGACTCCTACGAGCAGTACTTC; cdr3_aa: CASERDSYEQYF
clone_size: few; v_call: TRBV6-1; d_call: -; j_call: TRBJ1-1; cdr3_nt: TGTGCCAGCAGGGCAGGTGGGTCAGATAACACTGAAGCTTTATTT; cdr3_aa: CASRAGGSDNTEALF
clone_size: few; v_call: TRBV28; d_call: TRBD1; j_call: TRBJ2-1; cdr3_nt: TGTGCCAGCAGCGCAGGGGGCGCGAGGTCCGATGAGCAGTTCTTC; cdr3_aa: CASSAGGARSDEQFF
clone_size: few; v_call: TRBV20-1; d_call: -; j_call: TRBJ2-1; cdr3_nt: TGCAGTGCTATATATCTGAGTGGGAATGAGCAGTTCTTC; cdr3_aa: CSAIYLSGNEQFF
clone_size: many; v_call: TRBV6-5; d_call: TRBD1; j_call: TRBJ2-5; cdr3_nt: TGTGCCAGCAGTTACCACCAACGGACAGGGATGGAGACCCAGTACTTC; cdr3_aa: CASSYHQRTGMETQYF
clone_size: many; v_call: TRBV5-4; d_call: TRBD1; j_call: TRBJ2-5; cdr3_nt: TGTGCCAGCAGCTCGGGACAGAAAGAGACCCAGTACTTC; cdr3_aa: CASSSGQKETQYF
clone_size: many; v_call: TRBV7-9; d_call: -; j_call: TRBJ2-3; cdr3_nt: TGTGCCAGCAGCTTGGGAACGGGGGACACAGATACGCAGTATTTT; cdr3_aa: CASSLGTGDTDTQYF
clone_size: few; v_call: TRBV20-1; d_call: TRBD1; j_call: TRBJ1-2; cdr3_nt: TGCAGTGCTAGTAGTACAGGGGCCTATGGCTACACCTTC; cdr3_aa: CSASSTGAYGYTF
clone_size: few; v_call: TRBV6-1; d_call: -; j_call: TRBJ2-1; cdr3_nt: TGTGCCAGCAGTGGGGAGAAAGGGACGAAGGGGGATGAGCAGTTCTTC; cdr3_aa: CASSGEKGTKGDEQFF
clone_size: -; v_call: TRBV19; d_call: -; j_call: TRBJ2-7; cdr3_nt: TGTGCCAGTAGTAGCGGGACAGCCCTTATACGGGAGCAGTACTTC; cdr3_aa: CASSSGTALIREQYF
clone_size: once; v_call: TRBV5-8; d_call: -; j_call: TRBJ1-6; cdr3_nt: TGTGCCAGCAGCGTAGGGGTTTGGTCACCCCTCCACTTT; cdr3_aa: CASSVGVWSPLHF
clone_size: -; v_call: TRBV19; d_call: TRBD1; j_call: TRBJ1-5; cdr3_nt: TGTGCCAGTAGCGACTCCCCGGTACAGGGGTATTTGAGCAATCAGCCCCAGCATTTT; cdr3_aa: CASSDSPVQGYLSNQPQHF
clone_size: -; v_call: TRBV2; d_call: TRBD2; j_call: TRBJ2-5; cdr3_nt: TGTGCCAGCAGGAAAAAAGCTAGCGGGATCCAGGAGACCCAGTACTTC; cdr3_aa: CASRKKASGIQETQYF
clone_size: many; v_call: TRBV24-1; d_call: -; j_call: TRBJ2-2; cdr3_nt: TGTGCCACCAGTGACGCCGAAGGGTCCACCGGGGAGCTGTTTTTT; cdr3_aa: CATSDAEGSTGELFF
clone_size: -; v_call: TRBV20-1; d_call: TRBD2; j_call: TRBJ2-7; cdr3_nt: TGCAGTGCTCAAAAACCGGGAGGTCCTAAGGAGCAGTACTTC; cdr3_aa: CSAQKPGGPKEQYF
clone_size: -; v_call: TRBV7-2; d_call: -; j_call: TRBJ2-2; cdr3_nt: TGTGCCAGCAGCTTAGGAGTTAACACCGGGGAGCTGTTTTTT; cdr3_aa: CASSLGVNTGELFF
clone_size: -; v_call: TRBV20-1; d_call: -; j_call: TRBJ2-1; cdr3_nt: TGCAGTGCTAGACATTCCGTGAGAGTCGACAATGAGCAGTTCTTC; cdr3_aa: CSARHSVRVDNEQFF
clone_size: many; v_call: TRBV7-3; d_call: TRBD1; j_call: TRBJ2-1; cdr3_nt: TGTGCCAGCAGCTTATCTGGACAGGGGTTCGATGAGCAGTTCTTC; cdr3_aa: CASSLSGQGFDEQFF
clone_size: -; v_call: TRBV12-3/TRBV12-4; d_call: -; j_call: TRBJ1-1; cdr3_nt: TGTGTCAACACCCCTGCAGGGGCGCCTCACACTGAAGCTTTCTTT; cdr3_aa: CVNTPAGAPHTEAFF
clone_size: -; v_call: TRBV27; d_call: -; j_call: TRBJ2-7; cdr3_nt: TGTGCCAGCAGTAGAGCAGACGGCCCCTACGAGCAGTACTTC; cdr3_aa: CASSRADGPYEQYF
clone_size: -; v_call: TRBV5-1; d_call: TRBD2; j_call: TRBJ2-7; cdr3_nt: TGCGCCAACAGCTTGAGCGGGATCGGGCAGTACTTC; cdr3_aa: CANSLSGIGQYF
clone_size: many; v_call: TRBV4-2; d_call: TRBD2; j_call: TRBJ2-3; cdr3_nt: TGTGCCAGCAGCCCCACAATAGCGGGGGGGCCAGTAGATACGCAGTATTTT; cdr3_aa: CASSPTIAGGPVDTQYF
clone_size: many; v_call: TRBV4-2; d_call: TRBD2; j_call: TRBJ2-1; cdr3_nt: TGTGCCAGCAGCCAAGAAAGCGGGGGTAGCTCCTACAATGAGCAGTTCTTC; cdr3_aa: CASSQESGGSSYNEQFF
clone_size: -; v_call: TRBV5-1; d_call: -; j_call: TRBJ2-5; cdr3_nt: TGCGCCAGCAGTACTCAGGGCCAAGAGACCCAGTACTTC; cdr3_aa: CASSTQGQETQYF
clone_size: -; v_call: TRBV30; d_call: -; j_call: TRBJ2-7; cdr3_nt: TGTGCCTGGAGTGCAGGGACCCAGCAATACGAGCAGTACTTC; cdr3_aa: CAWSAGTQQYEQYF
clone_size: many; v_call: TRBV10-2; d_call: TRBD2; j_call: TRBJ2-2; cdr3_nt: TGCGCCAGCAGTGAGGGACTAGCGAACACCGGGGAGCTGTTTTTT; cdr3_aa: CASSEGLANTGELFF
clone_size: many; v_call: TRBV20-1; d_call: -; j_call: TRBJ2-3; cdr3_nt: TGCAGTGCTAGAGACACCGGCGAGTGGGGGGCCCAAGATACGCAGTATTTT; cdr3_aa: CSARDTGEWGAQDTQYF
clone_size: -; v_call: TRBV11-2; d_call: -; j_call: TRBJ2-3; cdr3_nt: TGTGCCAGCAGCTTAGATTTAGCGTGGTACCTCACAGATACGCAGTATTTT; cdr3_aa: CASSLDLAWYLTDTQYF
clone_size: -; v_call: TRBV4-1; d_call: TRBD2; j_call: TRBJ2-7; cdr3_nt: TGCGCCAGCAGCCATGCAACCTCTAGCGGGTGCGAGCAGTACTTC; cdr3_aa: CASSHATSSGCEQYF
clone_size: -; v_call: TRBV27; d_call: TRBD1; j_call: TRBJ1-6; cdr3_nt: TGTGCCAGCAGAAACACGAACAGGGGTTCCTCGGGCCCACCCCTCCACTTT; cdr3_aa: CASRNTNRGSSGPPLHF
clone_size: -; v_call: TRBV20-1; d_call: -; j_call: TRBJ1-3; cdr3_nt: TGCAGTGCTATTCAGGGTAGCTCTGGAAACACCATATACTTT; cdr3_aa: CSAIQGSSGNTIYF
clone_size: many; v_call: TRBV6-4; d_call: -; j_call: TRBJ2-1; cdr3_nt: TGTGCCAGCAGTGACAGGGAATACAATGAGCAGTTCTTC; cdr3_aa: CASSDREYNEQFF
clone_size: -; v_call: TRBV3-1; d_call: -; j_call: TRBJ1-5; cdr3_nt: TGTCCCAGCAGCCAAGGGGGGAGCAATCAGCCCCAGCATTTT; cdr3_aa: CPSSQGGSNQPQHF
clone_size: -; v_call: TRBV6-1; d_call: -; j_call: TRBJ2-7; cdr3_nt: TGTGCCAGTGCAGTAAGGCGGCTAGGAACCTACGAGCAGTACTTC; cdr3_aa: CASAVRRLGTYEQYF
clone_size: many; v_call: TRBV29-1; d_call: -; j_call: TRBJ2-1; cdr3_nt: TGCAGCGGCCAAGACAGCAATGAGCAGTTCTTC; cdr3_aa: CSGQDSNEQFF
clone_size: medium-sized; v_call: TRBV5-1; d_call: -; j_call: TRBJ2-7; cdr3_nt: TGCGCCAGCAGCTTGGATAGTGCGTCCTACGAGCAGTACTTC; cdr3_aa: CASSLDSASYEQYF
clone_size: medium-sized; v_call: TRBV11-2; d_call: -; j_call: TRBJ1-1; cdr3_nt: TGTGCCAGCAGCTTAGTAATGGGGGGGAACACTGAAGCTTTCTTT; cdr3_aa: CASSLVMGGNTEAFF
clone_size: many; v_call: TRBV12-3/TRBV12-4; d_call: TRBD2; j_call: TRBJ2-7; cdr3_nt: TGTGCCAGCAAACCAAGCGGGAGTCGTGGCGAGCAGTACTTC; cdr3_aa: CASKPSGSRGEQYF
clone_size: few; v_call: TRBV27; d_call: -; j_call: TRBJ2-1; cdr3_nt: TGTGCCAGCATGCCACCGGGACTCCGTGAGTTCTTC; cdr3_aa: CASMPPGLREFF
clone_size: -; v_call: TRBV28; d_call: -; j_call: TRBJ2-1; cdr3_nt: TGTGCCAGCAGTTACCCCATAACCGGATGTACCTACAATGAGCAGTTGTTC; cdr3_aa: CASSYPITGCTYNEQLF
clone_size: -; v_call: TRBV2; d_call: -; j_call: TRBJ2-3; cdr3_nt: TGTGCCACCAGTGAGACTTTACCGGATACGCAGTATTTT; cdr3_aa: CATSETLPDTQYF
clone_size: many; v_call: TRBV7-2; d_call: -; j_call: TRBJ2-5; cdr3_nt: TGTGCCAGCAGCTTTCCCGGACATACAAAACAAGAGACCCAGTACTTC; cdr3_aa: CASSFPGHTKQETQYF
clone_size: few; v_call: TRBV19; d_call: -; j_call: TRBJ1-1; cdr3_nt: TGTGCCAGTAGTAACCAGATGAACACTGAAGCTTTCTTT; cdr3_aa: CASSNQMNTEAFF
clone_size: -; v_call: TRBV24-1; d_call: -; j_call: TRBJ2-6; cdr3_nt: TGTGCCACCAGTGATCCTTCCAGCTCTGGGGCCAACGTCCTGACTTTC; cdr3_aa: CATSDPSSSGANVLTF
clone_size: few; v_call: TRBV12-3/TRBV12-4; d_call: TRBD1; j_call: TRBJ1-6; cdr3_nt: TGTGCCAGCAGTCCCCGGACAGGTGATAATTCACCCCTCCACTTT; cdr3_aa: CASSPRTGDNSPLHF
clone_size: -; v_call: TRBV18; d_call: -; j_call: TRBJ2-2; cdr3_nt: TGTGCCAGCCTCAACAGGAACACCGCGGAGCTGTTTTTT; cdr3_aa: CASLNRNTAELFF
clone_size: many; v_call: TRBV5-1; d_call: TRBD1; j_call: TRBJ2-3; cdr3_nt: TGCGCCAGCAGCTTGGCATACGACAGGGGGCGGGATACGCAGTATTTT; cdr3_aa: CASSLAYDRGRDTQYF
clone_size: -; v_call: TRBV28; d_call: TRBD1; j_call: TRBJ2-7; cdr3_nt: TGTGCCAGCAGGACTACAGGGGACCTGTACTTC; cdr3_aa: CASRTTGDLYF
clone_size: -; v_call: TRBV6-1; d_call: -; j_call: TRBJ2-3; cdr3_nt: TGTGCCAGCAGATATGGCGTGACTAGCACAGATACGCAGTATTTT; cdr3_aa: CASRYGVTSTDTQYF
clone_size: many; v_call: TRBV29-1; d_call: -; j_call: TRBJ2-3; cdr3_nt: TGCAGCGTTGGGCCTAGCACAGATACGCAGTATTTT; cdr3_aa: CSVGPSTDTQYF
clone_size: many; v_call: TRBV6-4; d_call: -; j_call: TRBJ1-4; cdr3_nt: TGTGCCAGCAGTGACGGGACAACTAATGAAAAACTGTTTTTT; cdr3_aa: CASSDGTTNEKLFF
clone_size: -; v_call: TRBV4-2; d_call: TRBD2; j_call: TRBJ2-7; cdr3_nt: TGTGCCAGCAGTTTTGCCGGGACTAAGGACCACGAGCAGTACTTC; cdr3_aa: CASSFAGTKDHEQYF
clone_size: -; v_call: TRBV28; d_call: TRBD2; j_call: TRBJ2-7; cdr3_nt: TGTGCCAGCAGTTCTCCTAGCGGGCTGAGCTCCTACGAGCAGTACTTC; cdr3_aa: CASSSPSGLSSYEQYF
clone_size: -; v_call: TRBV11-2; d_call: TRBD2; j_call: TRBJ2-2; cdr3_nt: TGTGCCAGCAGCCATTCTAGCGGGAGTAGGACCGGGGAGCTGTTTTTT; cdr3_aa: CASSHSSGSRTGELFF